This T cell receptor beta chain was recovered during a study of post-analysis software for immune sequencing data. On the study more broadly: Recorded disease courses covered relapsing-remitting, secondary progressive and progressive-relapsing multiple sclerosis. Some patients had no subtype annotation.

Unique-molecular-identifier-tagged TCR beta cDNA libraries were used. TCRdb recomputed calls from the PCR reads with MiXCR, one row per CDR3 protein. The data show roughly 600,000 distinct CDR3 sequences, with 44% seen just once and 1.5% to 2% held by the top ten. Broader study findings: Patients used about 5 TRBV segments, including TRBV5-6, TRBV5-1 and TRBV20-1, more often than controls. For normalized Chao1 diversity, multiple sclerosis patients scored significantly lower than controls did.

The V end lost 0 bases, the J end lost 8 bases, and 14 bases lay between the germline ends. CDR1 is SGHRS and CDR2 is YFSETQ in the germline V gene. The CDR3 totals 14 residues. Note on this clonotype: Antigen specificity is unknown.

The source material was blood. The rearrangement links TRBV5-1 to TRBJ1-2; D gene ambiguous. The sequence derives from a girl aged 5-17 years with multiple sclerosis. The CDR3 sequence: CASSLDVRAPGYTF. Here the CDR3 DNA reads TGCGCCAGCAGCTTGGATGTCCGGGCCCCCGGCTACACCTTC.